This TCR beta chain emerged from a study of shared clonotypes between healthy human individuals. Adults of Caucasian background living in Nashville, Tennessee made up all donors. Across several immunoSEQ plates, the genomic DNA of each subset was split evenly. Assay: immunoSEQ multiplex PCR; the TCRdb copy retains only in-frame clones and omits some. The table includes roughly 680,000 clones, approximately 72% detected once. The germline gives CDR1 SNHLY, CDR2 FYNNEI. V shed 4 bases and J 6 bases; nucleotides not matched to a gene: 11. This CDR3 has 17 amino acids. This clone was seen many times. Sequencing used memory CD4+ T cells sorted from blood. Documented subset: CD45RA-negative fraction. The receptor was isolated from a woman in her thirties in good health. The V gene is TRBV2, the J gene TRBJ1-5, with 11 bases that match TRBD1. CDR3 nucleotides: TGTGCCAGCAGTGGAACGTCAGGACAGGGGGCGCGTCAGCCCCAGCATTTT. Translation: CASSGTSGQGARQPQHF.